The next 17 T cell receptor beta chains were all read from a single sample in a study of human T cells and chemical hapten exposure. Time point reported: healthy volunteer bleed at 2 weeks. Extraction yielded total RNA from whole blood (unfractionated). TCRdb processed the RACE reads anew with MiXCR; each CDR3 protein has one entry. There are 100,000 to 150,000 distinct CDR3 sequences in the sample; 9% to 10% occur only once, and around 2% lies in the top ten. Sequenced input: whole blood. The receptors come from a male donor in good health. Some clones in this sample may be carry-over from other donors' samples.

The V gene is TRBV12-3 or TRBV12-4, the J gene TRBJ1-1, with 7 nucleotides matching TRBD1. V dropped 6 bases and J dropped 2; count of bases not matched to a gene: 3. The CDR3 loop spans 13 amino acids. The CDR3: CASSGDSNTEAFF. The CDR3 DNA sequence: TGTGCCAGCAGCGGGGACAGCAACACTGAAGCTTTCTTT.

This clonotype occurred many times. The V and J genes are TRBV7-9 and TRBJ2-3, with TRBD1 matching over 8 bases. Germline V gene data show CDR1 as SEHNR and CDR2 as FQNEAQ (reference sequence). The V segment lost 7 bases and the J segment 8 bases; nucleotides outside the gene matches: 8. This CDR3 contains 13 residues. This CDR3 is CASTGQGRATQYF. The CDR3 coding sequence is TGTGCCAGCACCGGACAGGGAAGGGCTACGCAGTATTTT.

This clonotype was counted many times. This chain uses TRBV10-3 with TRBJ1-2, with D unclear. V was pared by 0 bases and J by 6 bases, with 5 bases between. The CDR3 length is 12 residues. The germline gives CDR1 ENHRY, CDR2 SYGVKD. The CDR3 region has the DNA TGTGCCATCAGTGAGTCGGGTAATGGCTACACCTTC. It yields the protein CAISESGNGYTF.

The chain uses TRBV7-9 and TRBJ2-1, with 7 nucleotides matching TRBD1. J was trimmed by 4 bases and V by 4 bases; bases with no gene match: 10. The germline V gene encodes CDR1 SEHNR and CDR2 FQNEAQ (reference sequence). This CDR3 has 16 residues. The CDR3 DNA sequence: TGTGCCAGCAGCTCTTTTATGACAGGGATTTACAATGAGCAGTTCTTC. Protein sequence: CASSSFMTGIYNEQFF.

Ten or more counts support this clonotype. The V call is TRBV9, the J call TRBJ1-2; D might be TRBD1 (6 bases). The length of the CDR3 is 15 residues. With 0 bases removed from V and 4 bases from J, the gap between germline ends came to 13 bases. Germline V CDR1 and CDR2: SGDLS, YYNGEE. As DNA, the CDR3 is TGTGCCAGCAGCGTAGACGGGGGGCGCATCTATGGCTACACCTTC. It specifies CASSVDGGRIYGYTF.

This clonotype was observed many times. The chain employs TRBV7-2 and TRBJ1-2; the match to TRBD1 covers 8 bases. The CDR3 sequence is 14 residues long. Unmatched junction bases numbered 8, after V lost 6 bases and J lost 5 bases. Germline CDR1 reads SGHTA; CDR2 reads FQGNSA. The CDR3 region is CASRLPGQVYGYTF. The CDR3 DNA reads TGTGCCAGCAGGTTACCGGGACAGGTTTATGGCTACACCTTC.

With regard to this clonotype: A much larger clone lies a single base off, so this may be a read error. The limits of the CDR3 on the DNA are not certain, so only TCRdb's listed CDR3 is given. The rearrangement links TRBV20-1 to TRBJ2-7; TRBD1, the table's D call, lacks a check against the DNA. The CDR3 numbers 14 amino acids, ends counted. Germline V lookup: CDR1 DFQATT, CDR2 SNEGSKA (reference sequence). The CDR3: CSAPWAGGSYEQCF.

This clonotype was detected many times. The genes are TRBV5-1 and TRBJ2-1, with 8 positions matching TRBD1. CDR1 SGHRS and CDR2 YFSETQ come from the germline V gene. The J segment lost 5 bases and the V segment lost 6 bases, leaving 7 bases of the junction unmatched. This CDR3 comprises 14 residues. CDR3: CASTRTGSHNEQFF. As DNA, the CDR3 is TGCGCCAGCACGAGGACAGGGTCGCACAATGAGCAGTTCTTC.

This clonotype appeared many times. The CDR3 sequence: CSVLAVGEETQYF. CDR3 sequence (DNA): TGCAGCGTTCTAGCGGTGGGGGAAGAGACCCAGTACTTC. The rearrangement uses TRBV29-1 and TRBJ2-5, with 7 bases that match TRBD2. Looked up from germline, CDR1 is SQVTM and CDR2 is ANQGSEA. Trimming took 5 bases from V and 3 from J; bases not matched to a gene: 6. The CDR3 runs to 13 residues.

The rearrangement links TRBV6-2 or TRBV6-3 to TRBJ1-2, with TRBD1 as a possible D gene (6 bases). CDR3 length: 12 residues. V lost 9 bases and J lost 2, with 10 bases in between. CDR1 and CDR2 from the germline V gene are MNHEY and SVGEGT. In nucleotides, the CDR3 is TGTGCCAGTGGACAGTCGAACTATGGCTACACCTTC. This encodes CASGQSNYGYTF.

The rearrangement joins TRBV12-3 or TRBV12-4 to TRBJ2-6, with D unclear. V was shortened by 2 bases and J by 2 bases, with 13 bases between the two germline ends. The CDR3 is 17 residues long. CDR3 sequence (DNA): TGTGCCAGCAGTTTAAAGCATGGGGATACTGGGGCCAACGTCCTGACTTTC. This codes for CASSLKHGDTGANVLTF.

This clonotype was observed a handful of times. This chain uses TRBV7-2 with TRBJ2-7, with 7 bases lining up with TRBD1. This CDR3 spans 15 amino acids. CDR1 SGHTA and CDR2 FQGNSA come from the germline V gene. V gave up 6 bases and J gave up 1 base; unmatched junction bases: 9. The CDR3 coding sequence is TGTGCCAGCAGTTCGACGGGACAGAGTTCCTACGAGCAGTACTTC. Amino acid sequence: CASSSTGQSSYEQYF.

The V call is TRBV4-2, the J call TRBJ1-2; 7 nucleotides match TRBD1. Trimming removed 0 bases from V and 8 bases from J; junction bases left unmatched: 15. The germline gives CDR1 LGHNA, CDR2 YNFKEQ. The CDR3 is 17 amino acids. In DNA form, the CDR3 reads TGTGCCAGCAGCCAAGAGACTTTGACAGGACAGGCGGGCGGCTACACCTTC. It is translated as CASSQETLTGQAGGYTF.

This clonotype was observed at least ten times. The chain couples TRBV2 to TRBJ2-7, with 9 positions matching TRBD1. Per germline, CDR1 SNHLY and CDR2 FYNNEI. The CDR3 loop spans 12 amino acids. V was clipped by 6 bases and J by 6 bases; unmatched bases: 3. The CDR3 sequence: CASRRTGAEQYF. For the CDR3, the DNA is TGTGCCAGCAGACGGACAGGGGCCGAGCAGTACTTC.

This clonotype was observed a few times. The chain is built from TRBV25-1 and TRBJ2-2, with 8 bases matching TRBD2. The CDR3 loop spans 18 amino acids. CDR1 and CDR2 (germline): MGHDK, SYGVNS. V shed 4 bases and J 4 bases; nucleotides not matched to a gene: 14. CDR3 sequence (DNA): TGTGCCAGCAGTGCCCCCCGCCCGGGAGGGCCAATCACCGGGGAGCTGTTTTTT. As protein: CASSAPRPGGPITGELFF.

CDR3 sequence: CASYPAGGNNSPLHF. The CDR3 DNA sequence: TGTGCCAGCTACCCTGCGGGAGGAAATAATTCACCCCTCCACTTT. The chain carries TRBV6-2 or TRBV6-3 and TRBJ1-6; unclear D gene. The CDR3 has 15 amino acids. CDR1 and CDR2 (germline): MNHEY, SVGEGT. V was trimmed by 8 bases and J by 5 bases, leaving 16 bases between them.

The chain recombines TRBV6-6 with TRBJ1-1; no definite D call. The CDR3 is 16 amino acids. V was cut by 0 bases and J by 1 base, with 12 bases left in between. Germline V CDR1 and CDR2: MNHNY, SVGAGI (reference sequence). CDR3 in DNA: TGTGCCAGCAGTTACTCCTATCCAGAGGGGAACACTGAAGCTTTCTTT. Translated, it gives CASSYSYPEGNTEAFF.